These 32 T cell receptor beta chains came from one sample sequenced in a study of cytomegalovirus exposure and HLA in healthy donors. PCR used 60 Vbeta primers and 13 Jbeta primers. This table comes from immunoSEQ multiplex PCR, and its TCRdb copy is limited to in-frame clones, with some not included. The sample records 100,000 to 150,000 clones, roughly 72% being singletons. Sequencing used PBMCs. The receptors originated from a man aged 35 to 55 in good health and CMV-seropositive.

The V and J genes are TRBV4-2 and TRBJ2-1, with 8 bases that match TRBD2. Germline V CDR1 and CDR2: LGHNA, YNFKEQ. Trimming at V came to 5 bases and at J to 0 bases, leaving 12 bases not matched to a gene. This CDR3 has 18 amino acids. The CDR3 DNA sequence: TGTGCCAGCAGCGGGGGACTAGGGATCGGGAACTCCTACAATGAGCAGTTCTTC. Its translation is CASSGGLGIGNSYNEQFF.

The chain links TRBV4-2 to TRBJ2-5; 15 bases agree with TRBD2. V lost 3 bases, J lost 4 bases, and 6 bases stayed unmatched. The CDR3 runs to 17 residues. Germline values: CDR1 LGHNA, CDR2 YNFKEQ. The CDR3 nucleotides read TGTGCCAGCAGCCAGATGGGACTAGCGGGAGGTTTAGAGACCCAGTACTTC. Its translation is CASSQMGLAGGLETQYF.

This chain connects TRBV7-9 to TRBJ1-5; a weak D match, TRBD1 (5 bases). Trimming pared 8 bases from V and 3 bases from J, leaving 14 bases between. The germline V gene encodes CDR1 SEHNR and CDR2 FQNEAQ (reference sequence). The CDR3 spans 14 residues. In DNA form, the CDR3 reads TGTGCCAGCTCCGGCAGGGCAGACAATCAGCCCCAGCATTTT. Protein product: CASSGRADNQPQHF.

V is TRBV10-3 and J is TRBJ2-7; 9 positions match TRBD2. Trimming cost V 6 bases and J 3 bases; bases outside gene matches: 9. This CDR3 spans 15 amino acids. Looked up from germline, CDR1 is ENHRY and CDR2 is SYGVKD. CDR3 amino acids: CAIRGAGSGSYEQYF. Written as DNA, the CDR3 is TGTGCCATCAGAGGGGCGGGTAGCGGGAGCTACGAGCAGTACTTC.

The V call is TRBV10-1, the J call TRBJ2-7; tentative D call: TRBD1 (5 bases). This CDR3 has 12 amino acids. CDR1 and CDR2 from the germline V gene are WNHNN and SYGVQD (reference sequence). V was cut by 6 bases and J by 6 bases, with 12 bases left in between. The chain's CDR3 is CASSPTGSEQYF. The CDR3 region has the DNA TGCGCCAGCAGCCCTACAGGTAGCGAGCAGTACTTC.

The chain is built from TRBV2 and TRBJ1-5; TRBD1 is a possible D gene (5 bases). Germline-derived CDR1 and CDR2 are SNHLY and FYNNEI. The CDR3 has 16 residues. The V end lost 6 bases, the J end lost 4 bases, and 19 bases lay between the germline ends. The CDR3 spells CASRKGVGGSNQPQHF. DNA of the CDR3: TGTGCCAGCAGAAAGGGAGTCGGGGGATCAAATCAGCCCCAGCATTTT.

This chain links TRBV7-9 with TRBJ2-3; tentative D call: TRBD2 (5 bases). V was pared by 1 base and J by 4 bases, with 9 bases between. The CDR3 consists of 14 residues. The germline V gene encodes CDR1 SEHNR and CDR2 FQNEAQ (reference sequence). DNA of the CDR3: TGTGCCAGCAGCTTAGAAACGCGGGCAGATACGCAGTATTTT. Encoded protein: CASSLETRADTQYF.

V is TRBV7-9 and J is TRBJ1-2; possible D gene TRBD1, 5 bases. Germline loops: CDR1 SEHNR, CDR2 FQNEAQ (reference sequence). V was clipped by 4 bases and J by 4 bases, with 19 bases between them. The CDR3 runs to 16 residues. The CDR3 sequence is CASSSNRGREGYGYTF. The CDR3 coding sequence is TGTGCCAGCAGCTCCAACCGAGGCAGGGAGGGCTATGGCTACACCTTC.

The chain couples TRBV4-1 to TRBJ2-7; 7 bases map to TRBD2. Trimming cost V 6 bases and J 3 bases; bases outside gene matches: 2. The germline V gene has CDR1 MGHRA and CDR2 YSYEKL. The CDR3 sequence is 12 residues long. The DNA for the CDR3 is TGCGCCAGCAGTCGGGGGGACTACGAGCAGTACTTC. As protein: CASSRGDYEQYF.

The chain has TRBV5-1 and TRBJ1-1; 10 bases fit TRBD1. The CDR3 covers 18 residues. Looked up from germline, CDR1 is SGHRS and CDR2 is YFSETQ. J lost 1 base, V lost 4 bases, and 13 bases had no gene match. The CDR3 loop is CASSKGQGMAFENTEAFF. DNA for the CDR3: TGCGCCAGCAGCAAGGGACAGGGGATGGCCTTTGAGAACACTGAAGCTTTCTTT.

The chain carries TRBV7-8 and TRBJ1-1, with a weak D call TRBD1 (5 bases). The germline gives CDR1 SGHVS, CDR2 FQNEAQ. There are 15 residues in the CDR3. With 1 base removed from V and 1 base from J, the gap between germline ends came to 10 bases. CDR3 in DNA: TGTGCCAGCAGCTTAGTGACAGCCCGGAACACTGAAGCTTTCTTT. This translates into CASSLVTARNTEAFF.

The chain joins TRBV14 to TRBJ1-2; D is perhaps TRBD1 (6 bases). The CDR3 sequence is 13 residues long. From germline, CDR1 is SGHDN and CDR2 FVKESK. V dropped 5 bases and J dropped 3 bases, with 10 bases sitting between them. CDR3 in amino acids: CASSVQGYYGYTF. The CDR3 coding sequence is TGTGCCAGCAGCGTACAGGGATACTATGGCTACACCTTC. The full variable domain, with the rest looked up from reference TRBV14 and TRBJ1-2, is EAGVTQFPSHSVIEKGQTVTLRCDPISGHDNLYWYRRVMGKEIKFLLHFVKESKQDESGMPNNRFLAERTGGTYSTLKVQPAELEDSGVYFCASSVQGYYGYTFGSGTRLTVV.

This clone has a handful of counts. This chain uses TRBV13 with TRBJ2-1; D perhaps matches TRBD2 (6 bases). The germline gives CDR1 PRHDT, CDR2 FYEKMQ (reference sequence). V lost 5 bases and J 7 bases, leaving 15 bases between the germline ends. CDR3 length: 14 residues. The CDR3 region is CASSPGGAENEQFF. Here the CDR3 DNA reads TGTGCCAGCAGCCCTGGCGGGGCTGAGAATGAGCAGTTCTTC.

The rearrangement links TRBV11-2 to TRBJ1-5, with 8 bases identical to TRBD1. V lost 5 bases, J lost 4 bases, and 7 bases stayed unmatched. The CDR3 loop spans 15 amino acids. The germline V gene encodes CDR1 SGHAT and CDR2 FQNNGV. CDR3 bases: TGTGCCAGCAGCAGGACAGGGAGGCCAAATCAGCCCCAGCATTTT. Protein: CASSRTGRPNQPQHF.

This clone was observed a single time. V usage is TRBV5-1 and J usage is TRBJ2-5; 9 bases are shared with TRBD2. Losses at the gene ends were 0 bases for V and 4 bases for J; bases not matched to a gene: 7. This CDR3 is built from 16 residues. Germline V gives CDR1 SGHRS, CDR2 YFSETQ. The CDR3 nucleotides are TGCGCCAGCAGCTTGGCCGGAACTAGCGGGCCAGAGACCCAGTACTTC. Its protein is CASSLAGTSGPETQYF. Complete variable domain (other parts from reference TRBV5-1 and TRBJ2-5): KAGVTQTPRYLIKTRGQQVTLSCSPISGHRSVSWYQQTPGQGLQFLFEYFSETQRNKGNFPGRFSGRQFSNSRSEMNVSTLELGDSALYLCASSLAGTSGPETQYFGPGTRLLVL.

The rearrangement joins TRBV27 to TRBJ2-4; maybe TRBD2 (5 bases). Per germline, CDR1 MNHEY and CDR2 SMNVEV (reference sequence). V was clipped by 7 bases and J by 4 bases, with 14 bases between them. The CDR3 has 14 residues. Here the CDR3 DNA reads TGTGCCAGCACGGGGTGGCAGTCGAAAAACATTCAGTACTTC. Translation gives CASTGWQSKNIQYF.

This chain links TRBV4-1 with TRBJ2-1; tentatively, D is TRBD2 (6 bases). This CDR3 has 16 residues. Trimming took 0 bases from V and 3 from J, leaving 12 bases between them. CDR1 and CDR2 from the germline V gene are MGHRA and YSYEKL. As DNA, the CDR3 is TGCGCCAGCAGCCAAGAAGGCAGGAGGGTCTACAATGAGCAGTTCTTC. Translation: CASSQEGRRVYNEQFF.

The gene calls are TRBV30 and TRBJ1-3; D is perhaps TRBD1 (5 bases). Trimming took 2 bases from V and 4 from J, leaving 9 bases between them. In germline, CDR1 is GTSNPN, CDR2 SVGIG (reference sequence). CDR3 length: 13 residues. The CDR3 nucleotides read TGTGCCTGGAGTCCCCGACAGGGAAACACCATATATTTT. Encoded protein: CAWSPRQGNTIYF. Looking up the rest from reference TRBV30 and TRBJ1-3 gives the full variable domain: SQTIHQWPATLVQPVGSPLSLECTVEGTSNPNLYWYRQAAGRGLQLLFYSVGIGQISSEVPQNLSASRPQDRQFILSSKKLLLSDSGFYLCAWSPRQGNTIYFGEGSWLTVV.

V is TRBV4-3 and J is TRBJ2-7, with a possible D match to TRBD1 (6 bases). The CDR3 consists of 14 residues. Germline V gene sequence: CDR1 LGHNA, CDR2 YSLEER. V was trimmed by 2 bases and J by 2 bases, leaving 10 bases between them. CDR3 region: CASSQWTATYEQYF. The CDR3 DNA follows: TGCGCCAGCAGCCAATGGACAGCCACCTACGAGCAGTACTTC.

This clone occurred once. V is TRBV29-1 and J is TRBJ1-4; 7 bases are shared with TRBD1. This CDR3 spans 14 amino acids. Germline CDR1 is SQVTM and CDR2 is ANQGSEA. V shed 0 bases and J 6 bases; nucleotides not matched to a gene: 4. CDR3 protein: CSVEDLGTDEKLFF. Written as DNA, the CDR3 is TGCAGCGTTGAAGATCTCGGGACAGATGAAAAACTGTTTTTT.

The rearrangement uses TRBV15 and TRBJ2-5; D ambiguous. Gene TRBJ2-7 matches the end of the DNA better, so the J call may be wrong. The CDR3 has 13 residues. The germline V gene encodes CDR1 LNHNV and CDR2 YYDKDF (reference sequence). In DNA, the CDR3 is TGTGCCACCAGCAATAGTCTCTCCTACGAGCAGTACTTC. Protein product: CATSNSLSYEQYF.

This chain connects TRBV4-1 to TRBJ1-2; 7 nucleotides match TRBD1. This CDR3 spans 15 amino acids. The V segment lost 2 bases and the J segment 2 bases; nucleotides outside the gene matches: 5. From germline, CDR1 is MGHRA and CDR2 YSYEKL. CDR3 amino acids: CASSQPGQENYGYTF. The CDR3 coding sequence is TGCGCCAGCAGCCAACCCGGACAGGAGAACTATGGCTACACCTTC.

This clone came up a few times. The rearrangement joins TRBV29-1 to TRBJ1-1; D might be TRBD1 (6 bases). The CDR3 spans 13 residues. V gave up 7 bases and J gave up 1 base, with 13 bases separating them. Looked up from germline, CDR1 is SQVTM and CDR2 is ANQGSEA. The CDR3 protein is CSAGGGPNTEAFF. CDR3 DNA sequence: TGCAGCGCCGGTGGGGGCCCGAACACTGAAGCTTTCTTT.

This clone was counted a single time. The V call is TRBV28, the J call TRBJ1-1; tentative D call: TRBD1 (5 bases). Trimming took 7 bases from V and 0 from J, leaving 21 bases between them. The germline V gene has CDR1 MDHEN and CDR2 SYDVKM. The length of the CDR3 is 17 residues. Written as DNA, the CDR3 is TGTGCCAGCATGCGGGGCAGGCGTGGAAGGCTGAACACTGAAGCTTTCTTT. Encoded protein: CASMRGRRGRLNTEAFF.

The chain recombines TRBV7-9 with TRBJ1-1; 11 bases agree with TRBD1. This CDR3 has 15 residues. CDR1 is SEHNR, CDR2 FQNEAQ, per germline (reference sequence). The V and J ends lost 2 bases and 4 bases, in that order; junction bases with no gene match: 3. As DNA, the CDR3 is TGTGCCAGCAGCTTATTTGGGACAGGGGGCACTGAAGCTTTCTTT. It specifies CASSLFGTGGTEAFF.

The CDR3 DNA is TGTGCCAGCAGGGAGATTAGCGGGGGGGTCGAAGAGCAGTTCTTC. It yields the protein CASREISGGVEEQFF. The chain couples TRBV6-6 to TRBJ2-1, with TRBD2 identical over 11 bases. The CDR3 has 15 amino acids. Germline V lookup: CDR1 MNHNY, CDR2 SVGAGI (reference sequence). V lost 6 bases to trimming and J lost 10 bases; unmatched junction nucleotides: 11.

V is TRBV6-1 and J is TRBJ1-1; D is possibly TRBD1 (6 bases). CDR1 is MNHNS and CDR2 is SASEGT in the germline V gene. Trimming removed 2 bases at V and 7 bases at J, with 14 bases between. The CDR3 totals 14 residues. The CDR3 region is CASSEQGSRIEAFF. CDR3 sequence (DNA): TGTGCCAGCAGTGAACAGGGGTCGCGCATTGAAGCTTTCTTT.

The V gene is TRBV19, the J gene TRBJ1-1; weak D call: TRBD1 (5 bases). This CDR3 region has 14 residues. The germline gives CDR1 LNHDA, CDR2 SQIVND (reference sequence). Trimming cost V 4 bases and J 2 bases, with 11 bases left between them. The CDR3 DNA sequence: TGTGCCAGTAGTACACAGGTGACCAACACTGAAGCTTTCTTT. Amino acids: CASSTQVTNTEAFF. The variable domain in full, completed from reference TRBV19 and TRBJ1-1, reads DGGITQSPKYLFRKEGQNVTLSCEQNLNHDAMYWYRQDPGQGLRLIYYSQIVNDFQKGDIAEGYSVSREKKESFPLTVTSAQKNPTAFYLCASSTQVTNTEAFFGQGTRLTVV.

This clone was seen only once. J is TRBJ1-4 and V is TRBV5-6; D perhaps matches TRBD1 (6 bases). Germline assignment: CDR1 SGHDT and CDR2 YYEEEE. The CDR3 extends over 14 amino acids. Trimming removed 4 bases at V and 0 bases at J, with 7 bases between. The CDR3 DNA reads TGTGCCAGCAGCCGACAGGCAACTAATGAAAAACTGTTTTTT. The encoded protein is CASSRQATNEKLFF.

CDR3 sequence: CASSAPGTPTYEQYF. CDR3 coding DNA: TGTGCCAGCAGCGCCCCCGGGACACCTACCTACGAGCAGTACTTC. The genes are TRBV6-5 and TRBJ2-7, with D perhaps TRBD1 (6 bases). CDR1 is MNHEY and CDR2 is SVGAGI in the germline V gene. The ends were cut back, 6 bases at V and 2 bases at J, with 17 bases in the middle. The CDR3 is made up of 15 amino acids.

The CDR3 is CASRYSGTGGGYTF. Here the CDR3 DNA reads TGTGCCAGCAGGTACTCCGGGACAGGGGGTGGCTACACCTTC. J is TRBJ1-2 and V is TRBV27; 11 bases agree with TRBD1. The germline V gene encodes CDR1 MNHEY and CDR2 SMNVEV (reference sequence). With V trimmed by 6 bases and J by 7 bases, 7 bases remained unmatched. CDR3 size: 14 residues.

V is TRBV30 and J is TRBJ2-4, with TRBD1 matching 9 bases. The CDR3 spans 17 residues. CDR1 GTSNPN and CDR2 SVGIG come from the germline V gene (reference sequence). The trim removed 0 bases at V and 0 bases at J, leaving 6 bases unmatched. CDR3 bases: TGTGCCTGGAGTGTGAGGACAGGGGTTTTAGCCAAAAACATTCAGTACTTC. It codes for CAWSVRTGVLAKNIQYF.